A selection of T cell receptor beta chains follows, all from one sample in a study of siplizumab effects on memory and regulatory T cells. Data came from immunoSEQ multiplex PCR; TCRdb stores just in-frame clones and leaves some out. The repertoire holds some 110,000 clones, with about 94% as singletons. Source material: Tregs sorted from blood. The receptors stem from a human donor in good health. The CDR3 runs from the conserved cysteine through the conserved F or W. The D gene is left open where the match is weak. Some rows mark clone size as missing; the rest say once, few, many or name a class of expanded clone.

d_gene	j_gene	abundance	v_gene	CDR3aa	CDR3nt
NA	TRBJ2-7	NA	TRBV11-2	CASSLDSTGVRYEQYF	TGTGCCAGCAGCTTAGATTCCACAGGCGTTCGTTACGAGCAGTACTTC
NA	TRBJ1-4	once	TRBV11-2	CASSLNRVPTGEKLFF	TGTGCCAGCAGCCTAAACAGGGTCCCGACCGGAGAAAAACTGTTTTTT
NA	TRBJ2-7	few	TRBV5-1	CASSVGGSIYEQYF	TGCGCCAGCAGCGTAGGGGGTTCTATCTACGAGCAGTACTTC
NA	TRBJ2-7	NA	TRBV7-2	CASSLEVSTYEQYF	TGTGCCAGCAGCTTAGAGGTCAGTACCTACGAGCAGTACTTC
NA	TRBJ1-5	NA	TRBV5-5	CASSLSGAANQPQHF	TGTGCCAGCAGCTTGTCGGGGGCGGCGAATCAGCCCCAGCATTTT
NA	TRBJ1-6	few	TRBV9	CASSVEQNSPLHF	TGTGCCAGCAGCGTAGAGCAGAATTCACCCCTCCACTTT
TRBD1	TRBJ2-2	NA	TRBV7-9	CASSTEGAVDTGELFF	TGTGCCAGCAGCACCGAGGGGGCGGTGGACACCGGGGAGCTGTTTTTT
TRBD2	TRBJ2-7	NA	TRBV9	CASSQAGGEGYEQYF	TGTGCCAGCAGCCAGGCCGGCGGGGAGGGCTACGAGCAGTACTTC
TRBD1	TRBJ2-2	NA	TRBV2	CASSDRQGLNTGELFF	TGTGCCAGCAGTGACCGACAGGGCCTGAACACCGGGGAGCTGTTTTTT
NA	TRBJ2-7	NA	TRBV30	CAWSARGRSYEQYF	TGTGCCTGGAGTGCACGGGGGCGCTCCTACGAGCAGTACTTC
NA	TRBJ1-2	once	TRBV15	CATSRGTYNYGYTF	TGTGCCACCAGCAGAGGGACATATAACTATGGCTACACCTTC
NA	TRBJ1-1	NA	TRBV6-1	CASSAVRTENTEAFF	TGTGCCAGCAGTGCCGTCCGGACAGAGAACACTGAAGCTTTCTTT
NA	TRBJ1-6	NA	TRBV30	CAWGAKGYNSPLHF	TGTGCCTGGGGCGCCAAGGGGTATAATTCACCCCTCCACTTT
NA	TRBJ2-7	NA	TRBV28	CASTISGARGYEQYF	TGTGCCAGCACTATATCCGGTGCCAGGGGTTACGAGCAGTACTTC
NA	TRBJ1-4	once	TRBV15	CATSRRFVGARFQEKLFF	TGTGCCACCAGCAGGAGATTCGTCGGGGCACGGTTCCAGGAAAAACTGTTTTTT
NA	TRBJ2-1	NA	TRBV5-1	CASSSGAEQFF	TGCGCCAGCAGCTCAGGGGCCGAGCAGTTCTTC
NA	TRBJ1-1	NA	TRBV19	CASSSGLLNTEAFF	TGTGCCAGTAGTAGTGGGCTTTTGAACACTGAAGCTTTCTTT
NA	TRBJ2-2	NA	TRBV5-1	CASSFGGTTNTGELFF	TGCGCCAGCAGCTTTGGCGGAACAACGAACACCGGGGAGCTGTTTTTT
TRBD2	TRBJ2-3	NA	TRBV5-1	CASSLSGGALADTQYF	TGCGCCAGCAGCTTGAGCGGGGGGGCTCTCGCAGATACGCAGTATTTT
NA	TRBJ2-1	NA	TRBV11-2	CASSLVLEEYNEQFF	TGTGCCAGCAGCTTAGTTTTGGAGGAATACAATGAGCAGTTCTTC
NA	TRBJ2-3	NA	TRBV6-1	CASSDRQGTDTQYF	TGTGCCAGCAGTGACCGGCAGGGCACAGATACGCAGTATTTT
TRBD2	TRBJ2-5	NA	TRBV5-1	CASMGGNQETQYF	TGCGCCAGCATGGGGGGGAATCAAGAGACCCAGTACTTC
NA	TRBJ1-1	NA	TRBV7-3	CASSLTGSLNTEAFF	TGTGCCAGCAGCTTAACGGGCAGTCTGAACACTGAAGCTTTCTTT
NA	TRBJ2-5	NA	TRBV9	CASSVDGGETQYF	TGTGCCAGCAGCGTAGATGGGGGAGAGACCCAGTACTTC
TRBD2	TRBJ2-7	NA	TRBV29-1	CSVAGLAGGPGEQYF	TGCAGCGTTGCGGGACTAGCGGGAGGGCCTGGCGAGCAGTACTTC
NA	TRBJ1-1	NA	TRBV12-5	CASGFQGGTRLNTEAFF	TGTGCTAGTGGTTTCCAGGGTGGGACCCGCCTGAACACTGAAGCTTTCTTT
TRBD2	TRBJ2-1	NA	TRBV4-1	CASSQSLAGGYNEQFF	TGCGCCAGCAGCCAAAGTCTAGCGGGAGGGTACAATGAGCAGTTCTTC
TRBD2	TRBJ2-1	NA	TRBV5-1	CASYGGGPYNEQFF	TGCGCCAGCTACGGCGGGGGACCCTACAATGAGCAGTTCTTC
NA	TRBJ1-2	NA	TRBV5-1	CASSLAGLDRVSYGYTF	TGCGCCAGCAGCTTGGCAGGCCTAGACAGAGTATCCTATGGCTACACCTTC
NA	TRBJ2-1	NA	TRBV10-3	CAISATDYNEQFF	TGTGCCATCAGTGCGACAGATTACAATGAGCAGTTCTTC
NA	TRBJ2-5	NA	TRBV27	CASSPPGSRETQYF	TGTGCCAGCAGTCCCCCCGGGTCGCGGGAGACCCAGTACTTC
NA	TRBJ1-1	NA	TRBV7-2	CASSFTEQNTEAFF	TGTGCCAGCAGCTTTACCGAACAGAACACTGAAGCTTTCTTT
NA	TRBJ2-2	NA	TRBV9	CASSVRANTGELFF	TGTGCCAGCAGCGTCAGGGCGAACACCGGGGAGCTGTTTTTT
NA	TRBJ1-1	NA	TRBV4-1	CASSHPGAAGQNTEAFF	TGCGCCAGCAGCCACCCAGGGGCGGCAGGGCAGAACACTGAAGCTTTCTTT
NA	TRBJ1-5	NA	TRBV6-1	CASRRGDWDQPQHF	TGTGCCAGCAGAAGGGGGGACTGGGATCAGCCCCAGCATTTT
NA	TRBJ1-2	NA	TRBV18	CASSPAWGSYGYTF	TGTGCCAGCTCACCCGCCTGGGGCTCCTATGGCTACACCTTC
NA	TRBJ1-2	NA	TRBV6-1	CASSEPHQKYGYTF	TGTGCCAGCAGTGAACCACACCAGAAGTATGGCTACACCTTC
TRBD1	TRBJ1-4	NA	TRBV4-2	CASSQSEGRGHNEKLFF	TGTGCCAGCAGCCAATCTGAAGGGAGGGGGCATAATGAAAAACTGTTTTTT
TRBD2	TRBJ2-3	once	TRBV7-3	CASSPSGLAGFTDTQYF	TGTGCCAGCAGCCCCTCGGGACTAGCGGGATTCACAGATACGCAGTATTTT
NA	TRBJ2-7	NA	TRBV7-8	CASSLALLGRTYEQYF	TGTGCCAGCAGCTTAGCGCTACTAGGGAGGACCTACGAGCAGTACTTC
NA	TRBJ2-7	NA	TRBV6-1	CASIGLYEQYF	TGTGCCAGCATAGGGTTGTACGAGCAGTACTTC